Following are 17 T cell receptor beta chains from one sample sequenced in a study of blood T cell repertoires in COVID-19. Sequencing used immunoSEQ multiplex PCR; TCRdb keeps in-frame clones, though not all of them. Of 140,000 or so clones listed, roughly 83% are singletons. Sequencing used PBMCs or T cells enriched from blood (not recorded which). The receptors were sampled from a man aged 50 to 60 who had recovered from COVID-19.

The chain recombines TRBV3-1 (or the pseudogene TRBV3-2) with TRBJ2-7; D gene unclear. Germline assignment: CDR1 LGHDT and CDR2 YNNKEL (reference sequence). V gave up 2 bases and J gave up 4 bases, with 6 bases separating them. CDR3 length: 12 amino acids. The CDR3 sequence: CASSQQEYEQYF. The DNA of the CDR3 is TGTGCCAGCAGCCAACAAGAGTACGAGCAGTACTTC.

This chain uses TRBV6-5 with TRBJ2-7, with D tentatively TRBD1 (6 bases). CDR1 MNHEY and CDR2 SVGAGI come from the germline V gene. The CDR3 sequence is 14 residues long. Trimming removed 11 bases at V and 0 bases at J, with 17 bases between. CDR3 sequence (DNA): TGTGCCGCCAAGACAGGCTACCTCTCCTACGAGCAGTACTTC. Its protein product is CAAKTGYLSYEQYF.

This clone was counted once. This chain links TRBV27 with TRBJ2-2; 8 bases fit TRBD2. This CDR3 spans 16 amino acids. Trimming cost V 0 bases and J 4 bases; bases outside gene matches: 4. Looked up from germline, CDR1 is MNHEY and CDR2 is SMNVEV (reference sequence). In nucleotides, the CDR3 is TGTGCCAGCAGTTTATCGGCTAGCGGGTCCACCGGGGAGCTGTTTTTT. Residues: CASSLSASGSTGELFF.

This clone has only a few counts. CDR3: CASSFGPAARGETQYF. The CDR3 nucleotides are TGTGCCAGCAGCTTTGGTCCGGCGGCTAGGGGAGAGACCCAGTACTTC. The chain combines TRBV7-3 with TRBJ2-5; D perhaps matches TRBD1 (5 bases). With 3 bases removed from V and 4 bases from J, the gap between germline ends came to 18 bases. From germline, CDR1 is SGHTA and CDR2 FQGTGA. There are 16 residues in the CDR3.

V gene TRBV12-5 combines with J gene TRBJ2-1; TRBD2 agrees at 7 bases. The germline CDR1 and CDR2 sequences are LGHNT and FRNRAP. There are 15 residues in the CDR3. With 6 bases clipped from V and 7 bases from J, the junction kept 12 bases outside the gene matches. DNA for the CDR3: TGTGCTAGTGGCCCACGAAGCCGAGCGGGAAATGAGCAGTTCTTC. Translation: CASGPRSRAGNEQFF.

By its share, this clone is medium-sized. J is TRBJ2-5 and V is TRBV5-1, with 7 bases that match TRBD2. The germline CDR1 and CDR2 sequences are SGHRS and YFSETQ. Trimming removed 4 bases from V and 1 base from J; junction bases left unmatched: 10. The CDR3 runs 16 residues. Here the CDR3 reads CASSPTSSGSQETQYF. The CDR3 DNA reads as TGCGCCAGCAGCCCCACCTCTAGCGGCTCCCAAGAGACCCAGTACTTC.

The chain recombines TRBV5-6 with TRBJ1-1, with D possibly matching TRBD1 (5 bases). The germline gives CDR1 SGHDT, CDR2 YYEEEE. The length of the CDR3 is 14 residues. V gave up 2 bases and J gave up 4 bases, with 12 bases separating them. The CDR3 nucleotides read TGTGCCAGCAGCTTAGGGGCGGGGAGCACTGAAGCTTTCTTT. Its protein is CASSLGAGSTEAFF. Together with reference TRBV5-6 and TRBJ1-1, the CDR3 gives the full variable domain: DAGVTQSPTHLIKTRGQQVTLRCSPKSGHDTVSWYQQALGQGPQFIFQYYEEEERQRGNFPDRFSGHQFPNYSSELNVNALLLGDSALYLCASSLGAGSTEAFFGQGTRLTVV.

Here the CDR3 DNA reads TGTGCCAGCAGCCAAGTCCCAATCGACAGGGCGGATGGCTACACCTTC. It translates to CASSQVPIDRADGYTF. The J gene is TRBJ1-2, the V gene TRBV3-1 (or the pseudogene TRBV3-2); 7 bases line up with TRBD1. The germline gives CDR1 LGHDT, CDR2 YNNKEL (reference sequence). The CDR3 is 16 amino acids. Trimming took 1 base from V and 6 from J; bases not matched to a gene: 11.

The gene calls are TRBV2 and TRBJ2-3; 10 bases align to TRBD2. The CDR3 has 14 residues. With V trimmed by 6 bases and J by 5 bases, 5 bases remained unmatched. Per the germline V gene, CDR1 is SNHLY and CDR2 is FYNNEI. CDR3 in DNA: TGTGCCAGCAGCGTTAGCGGGGGGCAAGATACGCAGTATTTT. Its protein product is CASSVSGGQDTQYF.

This chain joins TRBV9 and TRBJ1-1; TRBD1 matches 7 bases. Germline V gene data show CDR1 as SGDLS and CDR2 as YYNGEE. With V trimmed by 3 bases and J by 3 bases, 8 bases remained unmatched. This CDR3 spans 15 amino acids. The CDR3: CASSEGATADTEAFF. CDR3 coding DNA: TGTGCCAGCAGCGAGGGGGCCACGGCGGACACTGAAGCTTTCTTT.

This clone was found a few times. The chain's CDR3 is CASSSGTGIFHEQYF. The CDR3 DNA follows: TGTGCCAGCAGCTCGGGGACAGGTATTTTCCACGAGCAGTACTTC. V usage is TRBV5-8 and J usage is TRBJ2-7; 8 bases agree with TRBD1. Germline V gene lookup returns CDR1 SGHTS and CDR2 YDEGEE. The CDR3 loop spans 15 amino acids. The V and J ends lost 3 bases and 5 bases, in that order; junction bases with no gene match: 10.

The gene calls are TRBV4-1 and TRBJ2-7, with 12 bases aligning to TRBD2. Unmatched junction bases numbered 6, after V lost 0 bases and J lost 6 bases. CDR3 size: 16 residues. Per germline, CDR1 MGHRA and CDR2 YSYEKL. The CDR3 loop reads CASSQDRLAGGLEQYF. The CDR3 DNA sequence: TGCGCCAGCAGCCAAGATCGGCTAGCGGGGGGGCTCGAGCAGTACTTC.

The V gene is TRBV12-5, the J gene TRBJ2-3; TRBD2 aligns across 8 bases. This CDR3 is built from 15 residues. V dropped 5 bases and J dropped 5; count of bases not matched to a gene: 9. Germline V gene lookup returns CDR1 LGHNT and CDR2 FRNRAP. Written as DNA, the CDR3 is TGTGCTAGTGGTCAGGGACTAGAGGGGGGAGATACGCAGTATTTT. Protein product: CASGQGLEGGDTQYF.

The DNA for the CDR3 is TGTGCCAGCACCCCACAGGGGGGGTCCTACGAGCAGTACTTC. It codes for CASTPQGGSYEQYF. V usage is TRBV6-5 and J usage is TRBJ2-7; D possibly corresponds to TRBD1 (8 bases). The germline CDR1 and CDR2 sequences are MNHEY and SVGAGI. This CDR3 is built from 14 residues. The V end lost 7 bases, the J end lost 1 base, and 14 bases lay between the germline ends.

The chain combines TRBV7-9 with TRBJ2-1, with D maybe TRBD1 (5 bases). The CDR3 length is 13 residues. Trimming took 4 bases from V and 5 from J, leaving 9 bases between them. Germline loops: CDR1 SEHNR, CDR2 FQNEAQ (reference sequence). CDR3 coding DNA: TGTGCCAGCAGCTCCCAGGGCGACAATGAGCAGTTCTTC. The encoded protein is CASSSQGDNEQFF.

This chain links TRBV5-1 with TRBJ2-6, with TRBD1 as a possible D gene (5 bases). The CDR3 has 17 amino acids. Trimming pared 2 bases from V and 0 bases from J, leaving 12 bases between. Per the germline V gene, CDR1 is SGHRS and CDR2 is YFSETQ. The CDR3 is CASSFRQPSSGANVLTF. CDR3 DNA: TGCGCCAGCAGCTTTCGACAGCCCAGCTCTGGGGCCAACGTCCTGACTTTC.

V is TRBV15 and J is TRBJ1-1, with D tentatively TRBD1 (5 bases). Trimming removed 0 bases from V and 3 bases from J, with 11 bases in between. This CDR3 has 15 residues. CDR1 is LNHNV and CDR2 is YYDKDF in the germline V gene (reference sequence). CDR3 sequence (DNA): TGTGCCACCAGCAGAGAAAGGGGATCTCACACTGAAGCTTTCTTT. Amino acids: CATSRERGSHTEAFF.